The clone carrying this T cell receptor beta chain was detected a few times. What it binds is unknown. Germline CDR1 is MNHNS and CDR2 is SASEGT. The length of the CDR3 is 14 residues. V was cut by 7 bases and J by 1 base, with 13 bases left in between. Samples came from axillary lymph nodes draining the breast cancer. MiXCR, applied by TCRdb to the multiplex PCR reads, yields one record per CDR3 protein. The sample yields more than 200,000 distinct CDR3 sequences, about 30% seen once. The data stem from a study of breast tumors, draining lymph nodes, adjacent tissues. Study-level findings and limits: Compared with basal-like, luminal-like tumors shared significantly more repertoire with nontumor tissue. Tumor TCR diversity was below lymph nodes but above nontumor tissue. Data fit most tumor T cells coming from lymph node, expanding in tumor. Tumor T cell lymph node origin was a supported hypothesis, not proven.

The TCR comes from a female donor with breast cancer. Some clones in this sample may be carry-over from other donors' samples. V and J are TRBV6-1 and TRBJ1-1; possibly TRBD1 for D (6 bases). Sequenced: axillary lymph node tissue. The DNA for the CDR3 is TGTGCCAGCACCGAGGGGGGTGGGAACACTGAAGCTTTCTTT. Its protein product is CASTEGGGNTEAFF.